This is a list of T cell receptor beta chains from one sample in a study of blood T cell repertoires in COVID-19. Method: immunoSEQ multiplex PCR; TCRdb's copy keeps in-frame clones and lacks some. The repertoire holds about 230,000 clones, with approximately 82% as singletons. Sequenced sample: peripheral blood. These receptor sequences come from a woman in her seventies with active or convalescent COVID-19. Both conserved end residues are part of each CDR3. A D gene is named only where the DNA matches it firmly. Rows may omit the clone size; those that give it use once, few, many or a size class.

TRBV5-5	NA	NA	TRBJ2-7	CASSLHAGQYEQYF	TGTGCCAGCAGCTTGCATGCAGGGCAGTACGAGCAGTACTTC
TRBV2	few	NA	TRBJ2-7	CATGYTPYEQYF	TGTGCCACGGGATACACACCCTACGAGCAGTACTTC
TRBV3-1/TRBV3-2	NA	NA	TRBJ1-2	CASSLSSRGYYGYTF	TGTGCCAGCAGCCTCTCAAGTAGGGGGTACTATGGCTACACCTTC
TRBV6-5	NA	TRBD1	TRBJ1-1	CASSYQPGQGRTEAFF	TGTGCCAGCAGTTATCAACCGGGACAGGGAAGGACTGAAGCTTTCTTT
TRBV5-5	NA	NA	TRBJ1-3	CASSLSGNTIYF	TGTGCCAGCAGCTTGTCAGGAAACACCATATATTTT
TRBV3-1/TRBV3-2	few	NA	TRBJ1-2	CASSQDPALGGRWKGYTF	TGTGCCAGCAGCCAAGACCCCGCCTTGGGGGGGCGGTGGAAAGGCTACACCTTC
TRBV10-3	NA	TRBD2	TRBJ2-4	CAISDQRGGGSVF	TGTGCCATCAGTGATCAGCGGGGGGGCGGTTCGGTATTC
TRBV18	once	NA	TRBJ2-7	CASSPWQDEQYF	TGTGCCAGCTCACCTTGGCAGGACGAGCAGTACTTC
TRBV7-2	NA	NA	TRBJ2-5	CASSLMRQETQYF	TGTGCCAGCAGCTTGATGCGCCAAGAGACCCAGTACTTC
TRBV7-2	NA	TRBD1	TRBJ2-7	CASSLGTGYEQYF	TGTGCCAGCAGCTTAGGGACAGGATACGAGCAGTACTTC
TRBV5-4	NA	TRBD1	TRBJ2-1	CASEDRDYNEQFF	TGTGCCTCCGAGGACAGGGACTACAATGAGCAGTTCTTC
TRBV27	NA	NA	TRBJ1-1	CASSLRMGQGYNTEAFF	TGTGCCAGCAGTTTAAGGATGGGTCAGGGCTATAACACTGAAGCTTTCTTT
TRBV7-2	NA	NA	TRBJ2-2	CASSYRSGTGELFF	TGTGCCAGCAGCTACCGCAGTGGCACCGGGGAGCTGTTTTTT
TRBV3-1/TRBV3-2	NA	NA	TRBJ2-7	CASSQAGRAFAYEQYF	TGTGCCAGCAGCCAAGCCGGGCGGGCTTTTGCCTACGAGCAGTACTTC
TRBV4-2	NA	NA	TRBJ1-1	CASSQGGPVEAFF	TGTGCCAGCAGCCAGGGGGGGCCTGTTGAAGCTTTCTTT
TRBV27	NA	TRBD1	TRBJ1-2	CASSLGTGQFYGYTF	TGTGCCAGCAGTTTAGGGACAGGGCAGTTCTATGGCTACACCTTC
TRBV28	NA	NA	TRBJ2-3	CASSRSGTDTDTQYF	TGTGCCAGCAGTAGATCCGGGACTGACACAGATACGCAGTATTTT
TRBV28	NA	NA	TRBJ1-2	CASREHSTANYGYTF	TGTGCCAGCAGGGAACACAGCACCGCTAACTATGGCTACACCTTC